These T cell receptor beta chains were read from a single sample in a study of control samples from healthy donors and cancer patients. Data came from immunoSEQ multiplex PCR; TCRdb stores just in-frame clones and leaves some out. The sample yields around 75,000 clones, 85% to 95% seen once. Sequences were obtained from blood. The receptors derive from a woman aged 55-75 years in good health. Both conserved end residues are part of each CDR3. The order of the fields is D gene, J gene, clone size, V gene, CDR3 DNA, CDR3 protein. A D gene is named only where the DNA matches it firmly. For some rows the clone size is stated as once, few or many, or as a class when expanded; others skip it.

NA,TRBJ2-7,NA,TRBV10-3,TGTGCCATCAGTGACCCCTCACGCGAGCAGTACTTC,CAISDPSREQYF
NA,TRBJ2-7,once,TRBV9,TGTGCCAGCAGCCCCTCCTACGAGCAGTACTTC,CASSPSYEQYF
TRBD1,TRBJ1-5,once,TRBV24-1,TGTGCCACCAGTGACCGACAGGGACCTAGCAATCAGCCCCAGCATTTT,CATSDRQGPSNQPQHF
TRBD1,TRBJ2-7,NA,TRBV7-8,TGTGCCAGCAGAACCGGGACAGGGCCCTACGAGCAGTACTTC,CASRTGTGPYEQYF
NA,TRBJ1-2,NA,TRBV28,TGTGCCAGCAGTTTCCTCGAGGGGGGAAGGATTCATGGCTACACCTTC,CASSFLEGGRIHGYTF
NA,TRBJ1-1,NA,TRBV2,TGTGCCAGCACAGGGACAACGAACACTGAAGCTTTCTTT,CASTGTTNTEAFF
NA,TRBJ1-2,NA,TRBV18,TGTGCCAGCTCACCAGGGGCAGGGGAAGGCTACACCTTC,CASSPGAGEGYTF
NA,TRBJ1-2,NA,TRBV20-1,TGCAGTGCTAGACACCTCTACGGCTACACCTTC,CSARHLYGYTF
NA,TRBJ1-2,NA,TRBV5-4,TGTGCCAGCAGCTTGGGAGGGGGGGCTCTCTATGGCTACACCTTC,CASSLGGGALYGYTF
TRBD2,TRBJ2-5,NA,TRBV5-4,TGTGCCAGCAGCTTGGGCGGGGGAAGCGAGACCCAGTACTTC,CASSLGGGSETQYF
NA,TRBJ2-7,NA,TRBV3-1/TRBV3-2,TGTGCCAGCAGCCGGCGGGACTACGAGCAGTACTTC,CASSRRDYEQYF
TRBD1,TRBJ1-1,NA,TRBV7-9,TGTGCCAGCAGCTTCGACCCGGGACAGGGTGGTGCTGAAGCTTTCTTT,CASSFDPGQGGAEAFF
NA,TRBJ2-3,NA,TRBV24-1,TGTGCCACCGGACCCCCTGGTGGAGGGAAGGAGGATACGCAGTATTTT,CATGPPGGGKEDTQYF
TRBD2,TRBJ2-2,once,TRBV5-4,TGTGCCAGCAGCCTCAAACTAGCGGGTATTACCGGGGAGCTGTTTTTT,CASSLKLAGITGELFF
TRBD2,TRBJ2-5,once,TRBV7-2,TGTGCCAGCAGCCTCCGACTAGCGGAAGAGACCCAGTACTTC,CASSLRLAEETQYF
NA,TRBJ2-7,NA,TRBV6-2/TRBV6-3,TGTGCCAGCAGTTGGGGTGGTGGCGAGCAGTACTTC,CASSWGGGEQYF
NA,TRBJ2-5,NA,TRBV7-3,TGTGCCAGCAGCTTATCTGGGGGCCAAGAGACCCAGTACTTC,CASSLSGGQETQYF
TRBD1,TRBJ1-2,NA,TRBV18,TGTGCCAGCTCACCACAGACAGGGCCCTCAGCTAACTATGGCTACACCTTC,CASSPQTGPSANYGYTF
NA,TRBJ1-1,NA,TRBV11-3,TGTGCCAGCAGCTTGGATGGTAACACTGAAGCTTTCTTT,CASSLDGNTEAFF
NA,TRBJ2-1,NA,TRBV18,TGTGCCAGCTCACACTCCGGGCCCTCAACGGACAATGAGCAGTTCTTC,CASSHSGPSTDNEQFF
NA,TRBJ1-1,NA,TRBV9,TGTGCCAGCAGCTCATTGGGTGCCACTGAAGCTTTCTTT,CASSSLGATEAFF
TRBD1,TRBJ1-2,NA,TRBV19,TGTGCCAGTAGTACGGACAGGGTAAACTATGGCTACACCTTC,CASSTDRVNYGYTF
TRBD1,TRBJ2-2,NA,TRBV10-1,TGCGCCAGCATTTTTCAGGGACAGGGGAGCACCGGGGAGCTGTTTTTT,CASIFQGQGSTGELFF
TRBD1,TRBJ1-3,NA,TRBV7-2,TGTGCCAGCAGCACGGGACAGACCTCTGGAAACACCATATATTTT,CASSTGQTSGNTIYF
TRBD1,TRBJ2-7,NA,TRBV6-5,TGTGCCAGCAGGACAGGGGGACTTGGCGAGCAGTACTTC,CASRTGGLGEQYF
NA,TRBJ1-2,NA,TRBV6-5,TGTGCCAGCAGTTACTCGAAGGCGGATTATGGCTACACCTTC,CASSYSKADYGYTF
NA,TRBJ1-2,NA,TRBV19,TGTGCCAGTAGCAGGGTCGGGGGCCGAAGGGGGTATGGCTACACCTTC,CASSRVGGRRGYGYTF
TRBD1,TRBJ2-5,NA,TRBV2,TGTGCCAGCAGCCACTCCGACAGGGGGGACCAAGAGACCCAGTACTTC,CASSHSDRGDQETQYF
NA,TRBJ1-1,NA,TRBV19,TGTGCCAGTATGCAGTCTGTTGAAGCTTTCTTT,CASMQSVEAFF
TRBD2,TRBJ2-1,NA,TRBV7-3,TGTGCCAGCAGCTCCCGACTAGCGGGAGGGGGGAATGAGCAGTTCTTC,CASSSRLAGGGNEQFF
NA,TRBJ1-1,NA,TRBV6-5,TGTGCCACCCAACGGGGACTGCGAAGGACTGAAGCTTTCTTT,CATQRGLRRTEAFF
NA,TRBJ2-7,NA,TRBV18,TGTGCCAGCTCATTCTCCGGGACGGCTAGCTCCTACGAGCAGTACTTC,CASSFSGTASSYEQYF
TRBD2,TRBJ2-1,NA,TRBV11-2,TGTGCCAGCAGCCCGAGACTAGCAACGGGTACAATGAAGCAGTTCTTC,CASSPRLATGTMKQFF
TRBD1,TRBJ1-1,NA,TRBV28,TGTGCCAGCAGTCCCTCTTTCGGCAGGGGGCGCGGGAACACTGAAGCTTTCTTT,CASSPSFGRGRGNTEAFF
NA,TRBJ1-1,NA,TRBV7-6,TGTGCCAGCAGCTTACGCGTCAGCACAAGCACTGAAGCTTTCTTT,CASSLRVSTSTEAFF
TRBD2,TRBJ2-1,NA,TRBV28,TGTGCCAGCAGCCGGTATAGCGGGAGGGCCATACTTGAGCAGTTCTTC,CASSRYSGRAILEQFF
TRBD1,TRBJ2-5,NA,TRBV5-6,TGTGCCAGCAGCCCACAGGGGGCCTGGAAAGAGACCCAGTACTTC,CASSPQGAWKETQYF
TRBD1,TRBJ1-1,NA,TRBV15,TGTGCCACCAGCACCCGACAGGGTCCGAACACTGAAGCTTTCTTT,CATSTRQGPNTEAFF
TRBD1,TRBJ2-3,NA,TRBV10-3,TGTGCCATCAGTCTTCAGGGGGCCCCCACAGATACGCAGTATTTT,CAISLQGAPTDTQYF
NA,TRBJ2-7,NA,TRBV4-1,TGCGCCAGCAGCCAACACCGGGACCGATCCTACGAGCAGTACTTC,CASSQHRDRSYEQYF
NA,TRBJ2-5,few,TRBV5-1,TGCGCCAGCAGCTTGGCATTGCGAGAGACCCAGTACTTC,CASSLALRETQYF
TRBD2,TRBJ2-1,NA,TRBV6-1,TGTGCCAGCAGTGAATGGGGTGGGACTAGCGGGTTGGGGCAGTTCTTC,CASSEWGGTSGLGQFF
TRBD1,TRBJ1-2,NA,TRBV2,TGTGCCAGCAGCCACGACAGGGGTGACTATGGCTACACCTTC,CASSHDRGDYGYTF
NA,TRBJ2-1,NA,TRBV10-2,TGCGCCAGCAGACGGGGCCAGAGCTCCTACAATGAGCAGTTCTTC,CASRRGQSSYNEQFF
NA,TRBJ1-3,once,TRBV3-1/TRBV3-2,TGTGCCAGCAGCCCCTCCGGAAACACCATATATTTT,CASSPSGNTIYF
NA,TRBJ2-3,NA,TRBV7-2,TGTGCCAGCAGCTTACGGGAGAAGCCAGATACGCAGTATTTT,CASSLREKPDTQYF
TRBD2,TRBJ2-1,NA,TRBV5-4,TGTGCCAGCAGCAAGGGACTAGCGGGAGGGGAGAATGAGCAGTTCTTC,CASSKGLAGGENEQFF
NA,TRBJ2-7,NA,TRBV12-3/TRBV12-4,TGTGCCAGCAGTGCTTACTACGAGCAGTACTTC,CASSAYYEQYF
TRBD1,TRBJ1-2,NA,TRBV2,TGTGCCAGCAGGATCTCTACAGGGGGTAGCTATGGCTACACCTTC,CASRISTGGSYGYTF
NA,TRBJ1-2,NA,TRBV5-1,TGCGCCAGCAGGCCCGGGACAACTTATGGCTACACCTTC,CASRPGTTYGYTF
NA,TRBJ2-1,NA,TRBV27,TGTGCCAGCACTCTTCTAGGCGGGTACAATGAGCAGTTCTTC,CASTLLGGYNEQFF
NA,TRBJ2-1,NA,TRBV18,TGTGCCAGCTCACTTCTAGACAGTCTCAATGAGCAGTTCTTC,CASSLLDSLNEQFF
NA,TRBJ2-2,NA,TRBV29-1,TGCAGCGTGGTGACAGGGCCCGGGGGGGACACCGGGGAGCTGTTTTTT,CSVVTGPGGDTGELFF
NA,TRBJ1-6,NA,TRBV27,TGTGCCAGCAGTTTATCGGTTCCAGGGAGCAGCTATAATTCACCCCTCCACTTT,CASSLSVPGSSYNSPLHF
NA,TRBJ2-7,NA,TRBV5-6,TGTGCCAGCAGCGGAGTGGCAGGGCGTATTTTC,CASSGVAGRIF
NA,TRBJ1-1,NA,TRBV18,TGTGCCAGCTCCCCACTCTCCCCACAGAACACTGAAGCTTTCTTT,CASSPLSPQNTEAFF
TRBD1,TRBJ1-1,NA,TRBV30,TGTGCCTGGAGGGGACAGGGGCGAGATGCTTTCTTT,CAWRGQGRDAFF